This T cell receptor beta chain was documented in a study of sequential checkpoint blockade in melanoma. Overall study results and limits: Pretreatment TIL clonality tracked with response in the nivolumab-first arm. T-cell fraction and clonality followed PD-L1 and CD8+ counts, not mutational load.

Treatment defined: randomized to nivolumab then ipilimumab (arm A) or the reverse (arm B). Profiling relied on immunoSEQ multiplex PCR, and the TCRdb table lists in-frame clones only, not all of them. The sample lists 6,000 to 7,500 clones, about 19% occurring once. CDR1 is SGHNT, CDR2 YENEEA, per germline. The CDR3 spans 14 residues. V lost 7 bases, J lost 2 bases, and 14 bases lay in between. This clone was observed many times. Its antigen is unidentified. The source of this sequence is a human donor with melanoma. The J gene is TRBJ1-2, the V gene TRBV11-3; no reliable D call. The sample in question was tumor tissue (inferred from file names), obtained from a patient given nivolumab and ipilimumab in sequence. Here the CDR3 DNA reads TGTGCCAGCACCCCGGAGGGATTGAACTATGGCTACACCTTC. Protein sequence: CASTPEGLNYGYTF.